This TCR beta chain is drawn from a study of blood T cells in healthy people across ages. The use of a sample-barcoded 5' primer and a J-beta primer mix characterized a second PCR of about 6 to 11 cycles. TCRdb re-derived calls from the 5' RACE reads in MiXCR, one entry per CDR3 protein. The repertoire holds fewer than 2,000,000 distinct CDR3 sequences, with 30% to 40% as singletons. Germline V gene sequence: CDR1 ENHRY, CDR2 SYGVKD. The CDR3 is made up of 15 amino acids. The V gene lost 3 bases and the J gene lost 4 bases, with 13 bases spanning the gap. The chain carries TRBV10-3 and TRBJ2-1; TRBD1 or TRBD2 may be the D gene (5 bases each). This clonotype was sampled from a woman between 25 and 40 years old in good health. Sequenced material: blood. CDR3 protein: CAISDWGSLYNEQFF. CDR3 DNA sequence: TGTGCCATCAGTGACTGGGGGTCCCTTTACAATGAGCAGTTCTTC.